This T cell receptor (beta chain) was captured by sequencing in a study of identical twins. This clonotype was picked up a small number of times. TCRdb called the 5' RACE reads again in MiXCR, with one record for every CDR3 protein. The sample shows 300,000 to 400,000 distinct CDR3 sequences, about 10% of them seen only once. Germline V CDR1 and CDR2: SGHRS, YFSETQ. The CDR3 is 14 amino acids. Trimming took off 6 bases at V and 9 bases at J, with 19 bases between the two ends. The J gene is TRBJ2-1, the V gene TRBV5-1; the D gene is possibly TRBD2 (5 bases). This TCR derives from a woman aged 50 to 60 in good health. What was sequenced was naive T cells sorted from blood. CDR3 region: CASTSRGRAGEQFF. The CDR3 coding sequence is TGCGCCAGCACCTCCCGGGGTAGGGCCGGTGAGCAGTTCTTC.